The 24 T cell receptor beta chains below all came from one sample that was sequenced in a study of shared clonotypes between healthy human individuals (dated by TCRdb to the early 2020s). The library came from the immunoSEQ multiplex PCR assay. In its TCRdb copy, this immuneACCESS table keeps in-frame sequences only and misses some clones. Where compared with another copy, unresolved V genes explain less than half of these, and the others have no known cause. The sample table shows 2 million to 3 million clones, and 80% to 95% are seen once. The top ten clonotypes cover about 0.39% of the sample. The source material was naive CD4+ T cells from PBMCs. In the paper's terms, the cell subset or site label means: CD45RA+ positively selected. These receptors all stem from a man aged 18 to 30 in good health. Some clones in this sample may be carry-over from other donors' samples.

As DNA, the CDR3 is TGTGCCAGTAGTACAGGGGCTAACTATGGCTACACCTTC. Translated, it gives CASSTGANYGYTF. The chain carries TRBV19 and TRBJ1-2; D might be TRBD1 (6 bases). Germline CDR1 and CDR2: LNHDA and SQIVND (reference sequence). The CDR3 is made up of 13 amino acids. V dropped 4 bases and J dropped 0 bases, with 6 bases sitting between them.

CDR3 protein: CASSLAHGGTDTQYF. In DNA form, the CDR3 reads TGTGCCAGCAGCTTAGCGCATGGGGGGACAGATACGCAGTATTTT. V gene TRBV7-2 combines with J gene TRBJ2-3, with TRBD2 as a possible D gene (6 bases). The germline V gene encodes CDR1 SGHTA and CDR2 FQGNSA. The ends were cut back, 0 bases at V and 3 bases at J, with 10 bases in the middle. The CDR3 sequence is 15 residues long.

The chain is built from TRBV4-1 and TRBJ2-7; D not resolved. Looked up from germline, CDR1 is MGHRA and CDR2 is YSYEKL. The CDR3 spans 15 residues. The ends were cut back, 1 base at V and 9 bases at J, with 19 bases in the middle. The chain's CDR3 is CASSQVSNSPPGQYF. CDR3 sequence (DNA): TGCGCCAGCAGCCAAGTCTCGAATTCACCCCCCGGGCAGTACTTC.

The chain has TRBV20-1 and TRBJ1-1, with D hard to call. With 6 bases removed from V and 7 bases from J, the gap between germline ends came to 9 bases. The CDR3 extends over 10 amino acids. Germline loops: CDR1 DFQATT, CDR2 SNEGSKA (reference sequence). The CDR3 is CSAARGEAFF. The CDR3 DNA follows: TGCAGTGCGGCGAGAGGTGAAGCTTTCTTT.

The chain has TRBV30 and TRBJ2-6; D not certain. Per the germline V gene, CDR1 is GTSNPN and CDR2 is SVGIG (reference sequence). The CDR3 has 15 residues. The germline V and J ends were trimmed by 0 bases and 4 bases, with 10 bases remaining between them. CDR3: CAWSVQSSGANVLTF. DNA of the CDR3: TGTGCCTGGAGTGTACAGTCGTCCGGGGCCAACGTCCTGACTTTC.

Worth noting for this clone: The sample holds other DNA sequences that translate to the same CDR3. The chain carries TRBV7-2 and TRBJ1-2, with a possible D match to TRBD1 (5 bases). The CDR3 spans 13 residues. The germline V and J ends were trimmed by 1 base and 6 bases, with 9 bases remaining between them. CDR1 is SGHTA, CDR2 FQGNSA, per germline. The CDR3 DNA sequence: TGTGCCAGCAGCTTAGAGGCAGGGCATGGCTACACCTTC. Its translation: CASSLEAGHGYTF.

On this clone: Different DNA sequences within this sample yield the same CDR3. The chain is built from TRBV7-2 and TRBJ1-4; TRBD1 might be the D (5 bases). The CDR3 extends over 14 amino acids. Trimming took 5 bases from V and 0 from J, leaving 7 bases between them. Germline CDR1 SGHTA, CDR2 FQGNSA. In DNA, the CDR3 is TGTGCCAGCAGCCCAGGGACAACTAATGAAAAACTGTTTTTT. Residues: CASSPGTTNEKLFF.

The CDR3 loop is CASSFVSGGLNYEQYF. As DNA, the CDR3 is TGTGCCAGCAGTTTCGTTTCGGGGGGCCTAAACTACGAGCAGTACTTC. The chain has TRBV28 and TRBJ2-7; tentative D call: TRBD2 (7 bases). V lost 3 bases and J lost 3, with 18 bases in between. Germline assignment: CDR1 MDHEN and CDR2 SYDVKM. The CDR3 spans 16 residues.

Remarks on this clone: Other DNA sequences of this sample code for an identical CDR3. CDR3 in amino acids: CASSPPGGGYTF. CDR3 DNA: TGTGCCAGCAGTCCACCGGGGGGTGGGTACACCTTC. The rearrangement uses TRBV28 and TRBJ1-2; the D gene is possibly TRBD1 (5 bases). Looked up from germline, CDR1 is MDHEN and CDR2 is SYDVKM. Trimming took off 5 bases at V and 11 bases at J, with 15 bases between the two ends. This CDR3 is built from 12 residues.

The rearrangement joins TRBV6-5 to TRBJ1-1; a possible D gene is TRBD1 (6 bases). This CDR3 spans 13 amino acids. Germline assignment: CDR1 MNHEY and CDR2 SVGAGI. V gave up 5 bases and J gave up 7 bases, with 14 bases separating them. DNA for the CDR3: TGTGCCAGCAGTCCTAACGGGGGCGTTGAAGCTTTCTTT. This codes for CASSPNGGVEAFF.

The rearrangement links TRBV4-1 to TRBJ1-1; no definite D call. V was pared by 0 bases and J by 1 base, with 6 bases between. Germline V gene sequence: CDR1 MGHRA, CDR2 YSYEKL. The CDR3 loop spans 14 amino acids. CDR3 DNA: TGCGCCAGCAGCCAAGAGATAAGGAACACTGAAGCTTTCTTT. Translating gives CASSQEIRNTEAFF.

This chain uses TRBV19 with TRBJ1-2, with TRBD1 as a possible D gene (5 bases). CDR1 is LNHDA and CDR2 is SQIVND in the germline V gene (reference sequence). This CDR3 comprises 13 residues. The V end lost 7 bases, the J end lost 6 bases, and 15 bases lay between the germline ends. In DNA form, the CDR3 reads TGTGCCAGTACCCAGGGCGGTTGGGATGGCTACACCTTC. Translated: CASTQGGWDGYTF. Supplemented by reference TRBV19 and TRBJ1-2, the full variable domain reads DGGITQSPKYLFRKEGQNVTLSCEQNLNHDAMYWYRQDPGQGLRLIYYSQIVNDFQKGDIAEGYSVSREKKESFPLTVTSAQKNPTAFYLCASTQGGWDGYTFGSGTRLTVV.

V and J are TRBV9 and TRBJ2-2; D remains ambiguous. With 2 bases removed from V and 8 bases from J, the gap between germline ends came to 10 bases. This CDR3 comprises 13 residues. The germline V gene has CDR1 SGDLS and CDR2 YYNGEE. The CDR3 nucleotides are TGTGCCAGCAGCGTGGTTTCAGAGGGGGAGCTGTTTTTT. Encoded protein: CASSVVSEGELFF. Combining the CDR3 with reference TRBV9 and TRBJ2-2 gives the whole variable domain DSGVTQTPKHLITATGQRVTLRCSPRSGDLSVYWYQQSLDQGLQFLIQYYNGEERAKGNILERFSAQQFPDLHSELNLSSLELGDSALYFCASSVVSEGELFFGEGSRLTVL.

The rearrangement links TRBV21-1 to TRBJ2-2; no DNA check was done on the table's D call, TRBD1. TRBV21-1 counts as a pseudogene. CDR3 length: 16 amino acids. The CDR3 spells CASHMSETGTTGELFF. CDR3 bases: TGTGCCAGCCACATGTCCGAGACAGGGACCACCGGGGAGCTGTTTTTT.

This chain connects TRBV7-8 to TRBJ1-2; tentative D call: TRBD1 (6 bases). Trimming took 5 bases from V and 7 from J, leaving 26 bases between them. The germline gives CDR1 SGHVS, CDR2 FQNEAQ. The CDR3 runs to 17 residues. This CDR3 reads CASSLRTVAVSPSGYTF. In DNA, the CDR3 is TGTGCCAGCAGCCTAAGGACAGTCGCCGTCTCTCCATCTGGCTACACCTTC.

The chain uses TRBV18 and TRBJ2-2, with 8 bases matching TRBD1. This CDR3 has 13 residues. In germline, CDR1 is KGHSH, CDR2 LQKENI. Trimming removed 5 bases from V and 6 bases from J; junction bases left unmatched: 2. The chain's CDR3 is CASSGQGAGELFF. CDR3 coding DNA: TGTGCCAGCTCAGGACAGGGCGCCGGGGAGCTGTTTTTT.

The rearrangement links TRBV28 to TRBJ2-3; 9 bases are a match to TRBD1. The V gene end was trimmed by 5 bases and the J gene end by 3 bases; junction bases not matched to a gene: 15. There are 18 residues in the CDR3. Germline loops: CDR1 MDHEN, CDR2 SYDVKM. CDR3 amino acids: CASSRDTGTGLRTDTQYF. The CDR3 DNA sequence: TGTGCCAGCAGTCGTGACACCGGGACAGGGTTAAGGACAGATACGCAGTATTTT.

This chain links TRBV7-2 with TRBJ1-3; the D gene is possibly TRBD1 (6 bases). The CDR3 length is 16 residues. The V gene lost 2 bases and the J gene lost 3 bases, with 14 bases spanning the gap. CDR1 is SGHTA, CDR2 FQGNSA, per germline. CDR3 region: CASSLKGGALGNTIYF. DNA for the CDR3: TGTGCCAGCAGCTTAAAGGGGGGGGCGCTTGGAAACACCATATATTTT. Full variable domain (remainder filled in from reference TRBV7-2 and TRBJ1-3): GAGVSQSPSNKVTEKGKDVELRCDPISGHTALYWYRQSLGQGLEFLIYFQGNSAPDKSGLPSDRFSAERTGGSVSTLTIQRTQQEDSAVYLCASSLKGGALGNTIYFGEGSWLTVV.

In the case of this clone: This CDR3 is also generated by other DNA sequences in the sample. The chain links TRBV9 to TRBJ1-3; D gene unclear. CDR3 length: 16 residues. V shed 0 bases and J shed 2 bases, with 12 bases lying between them. The germline gives CDR1 SGDLS, CDR2 YYNGEE. CDR3 in amino acids: CASSVDGGSTGNTIYF. The CDR3 region has the DNA TGTGCCAGCAGCGTAGATGGTGGCAGTACTGGAAACACCATATATTTT.

The chain carries TRBV5-5 and TRBJ1-3, with 8 bases fitting TRBD1. Germline trimming cut 0 bases from V and 2 bases from J; bases unmatched to any gene: 7. The CDR3 extends over 17 amino acids. Per germline, CDR1 SGHKS and CDR2 YYEKEE (reference sequence). The CDR3 nucleotides read TGTGCCAGCAGCTTGGAAGCAGGGGGCTGGCCTGGAAACACCATATATTTT. It codes for CASSLEAGGWPGNTIYF.

The V call is TRBV10-3, the J call TRBJ2-1, with a weak D call TRBD1 (6 bases). This CDR3 is built from 14 residues. Germline loops: CDR1 ENHRY, CDR2 SYGVKD. V dropped 8 bases and J dropped 7 bases, with 18 bases sitting between them. The CDR3, as DNA: TGTGCCATCTCGGGCCAGGGGCAGCGTAATGAGCAGTTCTTC. Amino acids: CAISGQGQRNEQFF.

In the case of this clone: This same CDR3 is encoded by further DNA sequences in the sample. V gene TRBV5-1 combines with J gene TRBJ2-1; D remains unclear. The germline gives CDR1 SGHRS, CDR2 YFSETQ. The CDR3 extends over 12 amino acids. The V end was cut by 0 bases, the J end by 10 bases, with 8 bases between. CDR3 nucleotide sequence: TGCGCCAGCAGCTTGGATACTGGGGAGCAGTTCTTC. It translates to CASSLDTGEQFF.

V is TRBV30 and J is TRBJ1-2, with 7 bases aligning to TRBD1. The CDR3 is 14 amino acids. J was trimmed by 5 bases and V by 5 bases; bases with no gene match: 11. Germline assignment: CDR1 GTSNPN and CDR2 SVGIG (reference sequence). CDR3 amino acids: CAWDLTGAGYGYTF. For the CDR3, the DNA is TGTGCCTGGGACCTTACAGGGGCAGGGTATGGCTACACCTTC.

This chain uses TRBV18 with TRBJ2-1, with 9 bases identical to TRBD1. The CDR3 sequence is 15 residues long. Trimming took 3 bases from V and 7 from J; bases not matched to a gene: 7. The germline V gene encodes CDR1 KGHSH and CDR2 LQKENI. DNA of the CDR3: TGTGCCAGCTCACCTGGGACAGGGCCGGCTAATGAGCAGTTCTTC. Translation: CASSPGTGPANEQFF.